Described below is a single T cell receptor beta chain sequence and its context. The antigen remains unidentified. The data stem from a study of T cell responses to AZD1222 COVID-19 vaccine. Sequenced by immunoSEQ multiplex PCR; TCRdb stores in-frame clones only, minus some. The sample consists of approximately 60,000 clones, roughly 89% of them appearing once. Losses at the gene ends were 6 bases for V and 2 bases for J; bases not matched to a gene: 2. The CDR3 runs 14 residues. Germline CDR1 is ENHRY and CDR2 is SYGVKD. Findings and limits, study-wide: There were mostly white British donors and more females than males, and clonal diversity was possibly underestimated. Close to half of all spike-specific TCRs reportedly target regions of the variants that are unmutated.

The sample here was peripheral blood, taken on day 0 of AZD1222 vaccination. This sequence joins TRBV10-3 and TRBJ2-5; TRBD1 matches at 11 bases. The receptor was isolated from an adult in good health. CDR3 nucleotide sequence: TGTGCCATCAGGGGGACAGGGGGTCAAGAGACCCAGTACTTC. Translating gives CAIRGTGGQETQYF.